This T cell receptor (beta chain) stems from a study of shared clonotypes between healthy human individuals. Cells designated naive CD8 were CD45RO-negative and were positively selected for CCR7, with terminally differentiated effector memory CD45RA+ cells excluded. General study points: Tissues were not sampled, only blood, and their repertoires likely differ.

Trimming pared 5 bases from V and 3 bases from J, leaving 17 bases between. CDR3 length equals 16 residues. CDR1 and CDR2 from the germline V gene are SEHNR and FQNEAQ (reference sequence). Concerning this clone itself: Its antigen is not known.

The method was immunoSEQ multiplex PCR; TCRdb's version includes in-frame clones alone and lacks a portion of them. The table has 560,000 or so clones, around 96% seen once. The origin of this receptor is a woman under 40 in good health. The sample consisted of naive CD8+ T cells sorted from blood. This rearrangement joins TRBV7-9 to TRBJ1-5; D unresolved. This CDR3 is CASSEASTLDNQPQHF. CDR3 sequence (DNA): TGTGCCAGCAGCGAAGCGTCGACCTTGGACAATCAGCCCCAGCATTTT.